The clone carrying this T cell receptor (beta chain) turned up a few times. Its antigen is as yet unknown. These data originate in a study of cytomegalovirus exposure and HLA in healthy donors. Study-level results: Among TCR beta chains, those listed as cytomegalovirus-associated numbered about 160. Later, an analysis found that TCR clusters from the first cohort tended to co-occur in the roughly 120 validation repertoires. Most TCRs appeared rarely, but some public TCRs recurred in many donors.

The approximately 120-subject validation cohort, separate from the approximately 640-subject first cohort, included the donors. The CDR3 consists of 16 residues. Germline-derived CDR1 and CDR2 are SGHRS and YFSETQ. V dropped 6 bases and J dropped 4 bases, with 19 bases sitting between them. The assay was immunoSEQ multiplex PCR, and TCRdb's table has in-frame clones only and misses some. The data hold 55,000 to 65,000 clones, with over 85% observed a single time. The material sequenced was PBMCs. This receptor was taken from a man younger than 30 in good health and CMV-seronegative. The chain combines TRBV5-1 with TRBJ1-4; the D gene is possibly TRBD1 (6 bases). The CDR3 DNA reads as TGCGCCAGCACCTTAGGGGTGGGGGCGCTTAATGAAAAACTGTTTTTT. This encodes CASTLGVGALNEKLFF.